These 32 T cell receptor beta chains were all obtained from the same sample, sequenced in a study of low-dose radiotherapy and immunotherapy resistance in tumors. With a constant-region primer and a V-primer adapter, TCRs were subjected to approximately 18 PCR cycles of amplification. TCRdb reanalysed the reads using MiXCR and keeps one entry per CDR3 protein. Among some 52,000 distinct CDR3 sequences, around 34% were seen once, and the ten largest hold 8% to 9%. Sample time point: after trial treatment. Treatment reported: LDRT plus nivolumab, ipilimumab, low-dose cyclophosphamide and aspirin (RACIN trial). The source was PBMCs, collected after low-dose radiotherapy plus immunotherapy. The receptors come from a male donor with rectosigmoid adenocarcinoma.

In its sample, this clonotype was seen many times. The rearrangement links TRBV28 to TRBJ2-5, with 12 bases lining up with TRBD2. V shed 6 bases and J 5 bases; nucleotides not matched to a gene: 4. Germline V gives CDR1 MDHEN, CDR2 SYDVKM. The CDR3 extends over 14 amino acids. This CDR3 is CASSFGTSGETQYF. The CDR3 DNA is TGTGCCAGCAGCTTCGGGACTAGCGGGGAGACCCAGTACTTC.

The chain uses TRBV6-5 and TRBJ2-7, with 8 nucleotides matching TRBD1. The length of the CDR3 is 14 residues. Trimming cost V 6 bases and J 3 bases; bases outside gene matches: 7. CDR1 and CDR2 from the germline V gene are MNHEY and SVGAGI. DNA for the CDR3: TGTGCCAGCAGCCCCACAGGGGGGTTCTACGAGCAGTACTTC. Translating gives CASSPTGGFYEQYF.

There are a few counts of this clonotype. CDR3 in amino acids: CASSQGGPTGPNTQYF. The CDR3 region has the DNA TGTGCCAGCAGCCAGGGTGGCCCGACAGGCCCAAATACGCAGTATTTT. The chain recombines TRBV4-2 with TRBJ2-3; tentative D call: TRBD1 (6 bases). V shed 3 bases and J shed 7 bases, with 20 bases lying between them. The CDR3 has 16 amino acids. Germline V lookup: CDR1 LGHNA, CDR2 YNFKEQ.

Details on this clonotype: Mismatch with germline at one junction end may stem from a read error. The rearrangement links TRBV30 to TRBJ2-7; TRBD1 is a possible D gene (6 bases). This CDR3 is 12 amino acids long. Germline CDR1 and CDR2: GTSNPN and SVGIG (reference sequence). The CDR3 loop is CAWSDRDTASKF. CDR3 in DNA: TGTGCCTGGAGTGACCGGGACACGGCCTCGAAGTTC.

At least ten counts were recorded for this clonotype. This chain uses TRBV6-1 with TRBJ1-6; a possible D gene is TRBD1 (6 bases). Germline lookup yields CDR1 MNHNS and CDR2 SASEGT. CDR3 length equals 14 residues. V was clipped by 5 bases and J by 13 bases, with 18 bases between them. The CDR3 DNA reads TGTGCCAGCAGTTACGGGCAGGGGCCATCCCCCCTCCACTTT. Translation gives CASSYGQGPSPLHF.

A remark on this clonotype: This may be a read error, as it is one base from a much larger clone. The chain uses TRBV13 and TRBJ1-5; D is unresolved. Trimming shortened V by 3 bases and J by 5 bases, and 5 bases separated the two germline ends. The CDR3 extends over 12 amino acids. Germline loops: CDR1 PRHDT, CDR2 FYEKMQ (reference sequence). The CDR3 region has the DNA TGTGCCAGCAGCTTTGGGGATCAGCCCCAGCATTTT. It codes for CASSFGDQPQHF.

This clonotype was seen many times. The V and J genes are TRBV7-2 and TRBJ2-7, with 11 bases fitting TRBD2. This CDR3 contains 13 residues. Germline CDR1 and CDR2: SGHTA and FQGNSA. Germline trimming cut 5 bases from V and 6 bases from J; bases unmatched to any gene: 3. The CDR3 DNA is TGTGCCAGCAGCCCACTAGCGGGAGCCGAGCAGTACTTC. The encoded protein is CASSPLAGAEQYF.

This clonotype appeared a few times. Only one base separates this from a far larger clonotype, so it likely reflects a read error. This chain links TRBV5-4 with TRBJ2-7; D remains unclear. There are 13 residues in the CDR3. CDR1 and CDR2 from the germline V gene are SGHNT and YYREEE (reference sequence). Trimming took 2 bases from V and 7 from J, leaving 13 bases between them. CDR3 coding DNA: TGTGCCAGCAGCTTTGATTTTATACATGAGCAGTACTTC. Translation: CASSFDFIHEQYF.

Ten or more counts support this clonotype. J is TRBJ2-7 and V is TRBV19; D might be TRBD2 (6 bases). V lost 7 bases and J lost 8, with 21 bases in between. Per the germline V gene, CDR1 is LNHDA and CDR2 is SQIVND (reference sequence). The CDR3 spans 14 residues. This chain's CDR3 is CASKEGTTRGKQYF. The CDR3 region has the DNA TGTGCCAGTAAAGAAGGGACCACACGCGGGAAGCAGTACTTC.

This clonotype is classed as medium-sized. The CDR3 region has the DNA TGTGCCAGCAGTTTAATGTTGGTTAGCGGGAGGGTGGAGACCCAGTACTTC. This translates into CASSLMLVSGRVETQYF. This sequence joins TRBV28 and TRBJ2-5; 11 bases align to TRBD2. The CDR3 is 17 residues long. The trim removed 2 bases at V and 5 bases at J, leaving 10 bases unmatched. Germline-derived CDR1 and CDR2 are MDHEN and SYDVKM.

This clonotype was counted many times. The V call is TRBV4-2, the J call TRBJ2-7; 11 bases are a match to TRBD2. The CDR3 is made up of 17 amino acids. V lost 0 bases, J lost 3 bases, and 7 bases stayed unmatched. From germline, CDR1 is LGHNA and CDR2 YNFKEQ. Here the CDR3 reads CASSQDIAGGPYYEQYF. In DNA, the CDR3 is TGTGCCAGCAGCCAAGATATAGCGGGGGGGCCCTACTACGAGCAGTACTTC.

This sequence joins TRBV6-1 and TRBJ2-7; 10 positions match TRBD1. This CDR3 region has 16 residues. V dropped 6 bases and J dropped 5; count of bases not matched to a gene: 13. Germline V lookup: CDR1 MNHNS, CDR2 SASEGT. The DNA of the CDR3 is TGTGCCAGCAGCCCTCAAGCGGGACAGGGGAAGGACGAGCAGTACTTC. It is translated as CASSPQAGQGKDEQYF.

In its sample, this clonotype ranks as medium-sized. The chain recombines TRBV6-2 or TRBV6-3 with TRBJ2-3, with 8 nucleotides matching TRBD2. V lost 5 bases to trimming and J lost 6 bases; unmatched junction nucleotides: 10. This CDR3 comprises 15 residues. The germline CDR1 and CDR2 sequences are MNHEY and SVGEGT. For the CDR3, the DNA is TGTGCCAGCAGTGATTACAGCGGGAGCCCCGATACGCAGTATTTT. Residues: CASSDYSGSPDTQYF.

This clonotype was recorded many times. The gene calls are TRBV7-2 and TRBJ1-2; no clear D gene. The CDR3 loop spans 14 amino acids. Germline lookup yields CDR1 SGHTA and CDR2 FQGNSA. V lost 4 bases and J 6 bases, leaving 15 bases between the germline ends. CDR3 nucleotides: TGTGCCAGCAGCTCCCAATCCCAGAGGGATGGCTACACCTTC. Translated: CASSSQSQRDGYTF.

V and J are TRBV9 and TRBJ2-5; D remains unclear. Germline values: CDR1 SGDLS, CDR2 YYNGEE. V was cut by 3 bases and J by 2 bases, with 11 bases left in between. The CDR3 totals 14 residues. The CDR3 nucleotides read TGTGCCAGCAGCGACGGACGGATACAAGAGACCCAGTACTTC. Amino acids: CASSDGRIQETQYF.

In nucleotides, the CDR3 is TGTGCCAGCAGTTTAGACACGCAGTATTTT. Amino acid sequence: CASSLDTQYF. The chain recombines TRBV28 with TRBJ2-3; D is ambiguous. The CDR3 covers 10 residues. V lost 2 bases to trimming and J lost 9 bases, with 3 bases between them. The germline V gene has CDR1 MDHEN and CDR2 SYDVKM. The variable domain in full, with the rest retrieved from reference TRBV28 and TRBJ2-3, is DVKVTQSSRYLVKRTGEKVFLECVQDMDHENMFWYRQDPGLGLRLIYFSYDVKMKEKGDIPEGYSVSREKKERFSLILESASTNQTSMYLCASSLDTQYFGPGTRLTVL.

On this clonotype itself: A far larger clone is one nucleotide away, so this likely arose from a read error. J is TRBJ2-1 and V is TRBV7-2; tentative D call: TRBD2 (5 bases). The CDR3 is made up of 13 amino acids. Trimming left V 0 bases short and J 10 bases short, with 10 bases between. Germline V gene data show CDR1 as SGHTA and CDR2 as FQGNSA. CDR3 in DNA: TGTGCCAGCAGCTTAGCGTGGACTGGCGAGCAGTTCTTC. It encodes CASSLAWTGEQFF.

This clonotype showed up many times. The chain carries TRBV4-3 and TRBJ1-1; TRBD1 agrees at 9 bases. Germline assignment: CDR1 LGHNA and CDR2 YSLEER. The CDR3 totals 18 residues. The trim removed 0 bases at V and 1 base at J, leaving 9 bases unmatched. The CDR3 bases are TGCGCCAGCAGCCAAGAGTCGACAGGGGGGATCCGGAACACTGAAGCTTTCTTT. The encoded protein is CASSQESTGGIRNTEAFF.

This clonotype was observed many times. The CDR3 coding sequence is TGTGCCAGCAGCTTAGGGCTAGCGATCTCCTCTGGGGCCAACGTCCTGACTTTC. Translation gives CASSLGLAISSGANVLTF. V and J are TRBV7-6 and TRBJ2-6; TRBD2 is a possible D gene (6 bases). In germline, CDR1 is SGHVS, CDR2 FNYEAQ. The V gene lost 1 base and the J gene lost 0 bases, with 13 bases spanning the gap. The CDR3 has 18 amino acids.

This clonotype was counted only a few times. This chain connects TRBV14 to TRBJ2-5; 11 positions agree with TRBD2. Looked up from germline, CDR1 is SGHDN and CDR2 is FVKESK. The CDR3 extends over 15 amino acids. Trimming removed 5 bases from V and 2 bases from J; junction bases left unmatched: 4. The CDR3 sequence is CASSATSGRQETQYF. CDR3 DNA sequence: TGTGCCAGCAGCGCTACTAGCGGGAGACAAGAGACCCAGTACTTC.

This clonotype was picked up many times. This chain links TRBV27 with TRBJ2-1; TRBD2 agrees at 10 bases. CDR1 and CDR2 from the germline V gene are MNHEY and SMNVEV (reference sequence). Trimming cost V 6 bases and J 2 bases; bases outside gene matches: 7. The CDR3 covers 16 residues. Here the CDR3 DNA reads TGTGCCAGCAGGTCAGCGGGGGGGGCCGCCTACAATGAGCAGTTCTTC. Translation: CASRSAGGAAYNEQFF.

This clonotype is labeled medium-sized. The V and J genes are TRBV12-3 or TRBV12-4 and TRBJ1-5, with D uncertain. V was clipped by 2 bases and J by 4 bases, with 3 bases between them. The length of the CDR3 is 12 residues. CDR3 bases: TGTGCCAGCAGTTTATTGAATCAGCCCCAGCATTTT. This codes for CASSLLNQPQHF.

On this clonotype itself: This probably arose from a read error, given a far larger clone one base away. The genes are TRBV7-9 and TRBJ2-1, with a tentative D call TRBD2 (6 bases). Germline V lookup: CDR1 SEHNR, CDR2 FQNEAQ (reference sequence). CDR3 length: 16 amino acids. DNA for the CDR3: TGTGCCAGCAGCCATTGGGGGACTGACTCCTACAATGAGCGGTTCTTC. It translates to CASSHWGTDSYNERFF.

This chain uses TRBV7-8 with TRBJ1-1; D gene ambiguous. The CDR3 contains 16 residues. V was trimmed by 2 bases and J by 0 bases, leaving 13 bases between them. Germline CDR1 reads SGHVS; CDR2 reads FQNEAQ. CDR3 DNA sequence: TGTGCCAGCAGCTTACTGGCGGGTGGGGTGAACACTGAAGCTTTCTTT. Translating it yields CASSLLAGGVNTEAFF.

The CDR3 loop reads CSARETGVQPQHF. Here the CDR3 DNA reads TGCAGTGCTAGAGAGACAGGGGTTCAGCCCCAGCATTTT. V is TRBV20-1 and J is TRBJ1-5, with TRBD1 identical over 8 bases. Trimming cost V 0 bases and J 6 bases; bases outside gene matches: 1. Looked up from germline, CDR1 is DFQATT and CDR2 is SNEGSKA (reference sequence). The CDR3 contains 13 residues.

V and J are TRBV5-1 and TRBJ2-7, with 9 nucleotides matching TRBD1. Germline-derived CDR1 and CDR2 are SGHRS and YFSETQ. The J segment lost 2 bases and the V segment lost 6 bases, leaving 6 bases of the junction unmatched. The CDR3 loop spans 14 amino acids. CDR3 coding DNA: TGCGCCAGCAAAGGTGGGACAGGGACCTACGAGCAGTACTTC. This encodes CASKGGTGTYEQYF.

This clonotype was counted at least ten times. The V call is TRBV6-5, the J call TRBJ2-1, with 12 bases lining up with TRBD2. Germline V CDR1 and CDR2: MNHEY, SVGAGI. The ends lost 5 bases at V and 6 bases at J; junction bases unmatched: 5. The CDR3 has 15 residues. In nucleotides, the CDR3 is TGTGCCAGCAGTCCCTTGACTAGCGGGAGCAATGAGCAGTTCTTC. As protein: CASSPLTSGSNEQFF.

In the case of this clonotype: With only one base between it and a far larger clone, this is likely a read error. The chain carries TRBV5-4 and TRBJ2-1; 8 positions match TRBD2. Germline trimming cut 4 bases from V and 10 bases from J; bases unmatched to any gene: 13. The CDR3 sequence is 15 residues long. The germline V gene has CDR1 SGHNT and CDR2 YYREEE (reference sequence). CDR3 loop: CASSPTAGESYEQFF. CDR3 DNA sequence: TGTGCCAGCAGCCCGACAGCGGGAGAGAGTTACGAGCAGTTCTTC.

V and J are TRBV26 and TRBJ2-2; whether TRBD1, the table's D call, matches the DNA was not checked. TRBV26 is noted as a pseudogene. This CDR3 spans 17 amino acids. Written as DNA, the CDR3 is TGTGCCAGCAGTCCCCACCCCTCGGACAGGGTGAGGGGGGAGCTGTTTTTT. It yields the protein CASSPHPSDRVRGELFF.

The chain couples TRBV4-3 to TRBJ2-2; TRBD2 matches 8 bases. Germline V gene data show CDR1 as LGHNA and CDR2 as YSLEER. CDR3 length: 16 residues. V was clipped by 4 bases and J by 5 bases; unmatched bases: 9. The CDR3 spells CASSRPGLGRTGELFF. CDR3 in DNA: TGCGCCAGCAGCCGGCCGGGACTAGGAAGAACCGGGGAGCTGTTTTTT.

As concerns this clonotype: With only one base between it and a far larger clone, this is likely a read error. The CDR3 is CASRTSRGHEQFF. CDR3 in DNA: TGTGCCAGCAGAACCTCGAGGGGCCACGAGCAGTTCTTC. The gene calls are TRBV28 and TRBJ2-1; D could derive from TRBD1 or TRBD2 (5 bases each). From germline, CDR1 is MDHEN and CDR2 SYDVKM. This CDR3 contains 13 residues. Trimming took off 6 bases at V and 10 bases at J, with 16 bases between the two ends.

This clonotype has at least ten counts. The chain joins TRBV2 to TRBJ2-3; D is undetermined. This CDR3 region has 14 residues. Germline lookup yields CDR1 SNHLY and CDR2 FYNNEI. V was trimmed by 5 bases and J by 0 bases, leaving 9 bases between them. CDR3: CASSRQSSTDTQYF. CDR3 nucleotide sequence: TGTGCCAGCAGTCGTCAATCTAGCACAGATACGCAGTATTTT.